The 32 T cell receptor beta chains below come from one sample, sequenced in a study of lymphopenia after photon versus proton radiotherapy (dated by TCRdb to between 2017 and 2020). The library was made by the immunoSEQ multiplex PCR assay. In TCRdb, the immuneACCESS table is reduced to in-frame sequences with V and J assigned. These tables do not hold every clone; where another copy was compared, an unresolved V gene accounts for under half, and the others remain unexplained. In all, the sample holds about 45,000 clones, and 85% of those were seen once. The leading ten clones occupy about 2.2% of the sample. The sample consisted of peripheral blood, taken from a patient treated with photon-based radiotherapy. The receptors stem from a man aged 35-49 years with gastric cancer.

The V and J genes are TRBV7-2 and TRBJ1-1, with no clear D. Per the germline V gene, CDR1 is SGHTA and CDR2 is FQGNSA. V dropped 3 bases and J dropped 0 bases, with 14 bases sitting between them. This CDR3 is built from 16 residues. CDR3 in DNA: TGTGCCAGCAGCTTTGGGAGTCCGGGCATGAACACTGAAGCTTTCTTT. Amino acids: CASSFGSPGMNTEAFF.

CDR3 loop: CASSYTQGSEQFF. The DNA for the CDR3 is TGTGCCAGCAGTTACACACAGGGTAGTGAGCAGTTCTTC. This chain uses TRBV2 with TRBJ2-1; D is possibly TRBD1 (6 bases). V shed 5 bases and J shed 9 bases, with 14 bases lying between them. This CDR3 is built from 13 residues. The V gene's germline CDR1 is SNHLY and CDR2 FYNNEI.

The CDR3 spells CASTSQGGGETQYF. The CDR3 DNA is TGTGCCAGTACCTCACAGGGCGGGGGTGAGACCCAGTACTTC. V is TRBV19 and J is TRBJ2-5; D is perhaps TRBD2 (7 bases). This CDR3 has 14 amino acids. The germline V gene has CDR1 LNHDA and CDR2 SQIVND (reference sequence). With 7 bases removed from V and 5 bases from J, the gap between germline ends came to 17 bases.

This clone is a singleton in its sample. This chain joins TRBV4-3 and TRBJ1-2; tentatively, D is TRBD1 (5 bases). The germline gives CDR1 LGHNA, CDR2 YSLEER. The V and J ends lost 0 bases and 8 bases respectively, with 13 bases between them. The CDR3 runs to 14 residues. The CDR3 sequence: CASSQDAGEGGYTF. The CDR3 bases are TGCGCCAGCAGCCAAGATGCAGGAGAGGGGGGCTACACCTTC.

This clone was observed once. The rearrangement links TRBV7-3 to TRBJ1-1, with TRBD1 identical over 10 bases. The CDR3 extends over 14 amino acids. CDR1 and CDR2 (germline): SGHTA, FQGTGA. Unmatched junction bases numbered 7, after V lost 5 bases and J lost 7 bases. In nucleotides, the CDR3 is TGTGCCAGCAGCCCGACAGGGGGCAGGGGTGAAGCTTTCTTT. Translating gives CASSPTGGRGEAFF.

The rearrangement joins TRBV11-3 to TRBJ1-1; tentatively, D is TRBD1 (6 bases). This CDR3 is built from 14 residues. The germline V gene has CDR1 SGHNT and CDR2 YENEEA. The V and J ends lost 5 bases and 4 bases respectively, with 14 bases between them. Here the CDR3 DNA reads TGTGCCAGCAGCCCAGGGGCAGAGGGCACTGAAGCTTTCTTT. Amino acid sequence: CASSPGAEGTEAFF.

V is TRBV7-9 and J is TRBJ1-4; 7 bases are a match to TRBD1. Trimming cost V 5 bases and J 0 bases; bases outside gene matches: 3. The CDR3 is 15 amino acids. CDR1 SEHNR and CDR2 FQNEAQ come from the germline V gene (reference sequence). The chain's CDR3 is CASSPGGATNEKLFF. CDR3 bases: TGTGCCAGCAGCCCAGGGGGTGCAACTAATGAAAAACTGTTTTTT.

CDR3 sequence reads: CASSSGLAPQGTQYF. CDR3 sequence (DNA): TGTGCCAGCAGCTCGGGCCTAGCCCCCCAGGGGACCCAGTACTTC. The chain carries TRBV7-2 and TRBJ2-5; D may be TRBD1 or TRBD2 (5 bases each). Trimming pared 4 bases from V and 7 bases from J, leaving 19 bases between. In germline, CDR1 is SGHTA, CDR2 FQGNSA. This CDR3 has 15 residues.

This chain joins TRBV19 and TRBJ1-6, with 10 nucleotides matching TRBD1. V lost 5 bases and J lost 8; bases outside the gene matches: 6. The CDR3 has 15 amino acids. Germline V gene data show CDR1 as LNHDA and CDR2 as SQIVND (reference sequence). CDR3 loop: CASSLRQGADSPLHF. CDR3 coding DNA: TGTGCCAGTAGTCTCCGACAGGGGGCGGATTCACCCCTCCACTTT. Complete variable domain (other parts from reference TRBV19 and TRBJ1-6): DGGITQSPKYLFRKEGQNVTLSCEQNLNHDAMYWYRQDPGQGLRLIYYSQIVNDFQKGDIAEGYSVSREKKESFPLTVTSAQKNPTAFYLCASSLRQGADSPLHFGNGTRLTVT.

The rearrangement joins TRBV5-1 to TRBJ1-2, with TRBD1 matching 8 bases. Looked up from germline, CDR1 is SGHRS and CDR2 is YFSETQ. This CDR3 spans 15 amino acids. V trimming: 4 bases; J trimming: 6 bases; junction bases outside the gene matches: 11. The DNA for the CDR3 is TGCGCCAGCAGCACCCGACAGGGGTATGATAATGGCTACACCTTC. This encodes CASSTRQGYDNGYTF. The variable domain in full, completed from reference TRBV5-1 and TRBJ1-2, reads KAGVTQTPRYLIKTRGQQVTLSCSPISGHRSVSWYQQTPGQGLQFLFEYFSETQRNKGNFPGRFSGRQFSNSRSEMNVSTLELGDSALYLCASSTRQGYDNGYTFGSGTRLTVV.

The V gene is TRBV7-2, the J gene TRBJ2-7; 8 bases align to TRBD2. J was trimmed by 0 bases and V by 2 bases; bases with no gene match: 3. CDR1 and CDR2 from the germline V gene are SGHTA and FQGNSA. The CDR3 has 15 residues. CDR3 sequence (DNA): TGTGCCAGCAGCTTAACCGGGAGGGGCTCCTACGAGCAGTACTTC. Amino acid sequence: CASSLTGRGSYEQYF.

J is TRBJ1-1 and V is TRBV7-2; D unresolved. Looked up from germline, CDR1 is SGHTA and CDR2 is FQGNSA. This CDR3 has 13 residues. Trimming removed 0 bases from V and 8 bases from J, with 10 bases in between. CDR3 region: CASSLAGIGEAFF. CDR3 bases: TGTGCCAGCAGCTTAGCAGGGATTGGGGAAGCTTTCTTT.

The V and J genes are TRBV5-4 and TRBJ1-2; possibly TRBD1 for D (6 bases). This CDR3 region has 15 residues. The germline CDR1 and CDR2 sequences are SGHNT and YYREEE (reference sequence). Between the trimmed V and J ends, which lost 0 bases and 4 bases, there was a span of 13 bases. This CDR3 reads CASSLAGGAGYGYTF. The CDR3 coding sequence is TGTGCCAGCAGCTTGGCCGGGGGGGCCGGCTATGGCTACACCTTC.

The V call is TRBV18, the J call TRBJ1-5; 7 bases map to TRBD1. The CDR3 runs 15 residues. Germline lookup yields CDR1 KGHSH and CDR2 LQKENI. V was clipped by 2 bases and J by 6 bases; unmatched bases: 7. CDR3 DNA: TGTGCCAGCTCACCAAGGGTAGGGGGCCCTCAGCCCCAGCATTTT. Translating it yields CASSPRVGGPQPQHF.

The chain recombines TRBV5-1 with TRBJ2-7; maybe TRBD2 (6 bases). The CDR3 is 14 amino acids. Germline V gene data show CDR1 as SGHRS and CDR2 as YFSETQ. V gave up 0 bases and J gave up 3 bases, with 10 bases separating them. This CDR3 reads CASSLGGGLYEQYF. DNA for the CDR3: TGCGCCAGCAGCTTGGGGGGAGGACTCTACGAGCAGTACTTC.

The V and J genes are TRBV5-4 and TRBJ1-1; D gene uncertain. V was trimmed by 2 bases and J by 3 bases, leaving 11 bases between them. This CDR3 comprises 14 residues. Germline V gives CDR1 SGHNT, CDR2 YYREEE (reference sequence). CDR3 region: CASSFDRGYTEAFF. The DNA of the CDR3 is TGTGCCAGCAGCTTCGATCGGGGTTACACTGAAGCTTTCTTT.

The table lists this clone with a count of one. The chain joins TRBV9 to TRBJ1-3, with D maybe TRBD1 (5 bases). Per germline, CDR1 SGDLS and CDR2 YYNGEE. The V gene lost 3 bases and the J gene lost 4 bases, with 14 bases spanning the gap. The CDR3 totals 15 residues. As DNA, the CDR3 is TGTGCCAGCAGCGCCCGGTGGGGCGACGGAAACACCATATATTTT. Its protein product is CASSARWGDGNTIYF.

This chain joins TRBV14 and TRBJ2-1; 15 nucleotides line up with TRBD2. The junction had 9 bases not matched to a gene; V was cut back by 3 bases and J by 0 bases. Per the germline V gene, CDR1 is SGHDN and CDR2 is FVKESK. This CDR3 has 20 residues. The CDR3 nucleotides read TGTGCCAGCAGCCAGCGCCTCGGACTAGCGGGGGGGAGCTCCTACAATGAGCAGTTCTTC. Translation gives CASSQRLGLAGGSSYNEQFF.

This clone was counted between two and nine times. This chain links TRBV9 with TRBJ1-2; tentative D call: TRBD1 (5 bases). The CDR3 contains 14 residues. V was shortened by 2 bases and J by 4 bases, with 12 bases between the two germline ends. CDR1 SGDLS and CDR2 YYNGEE come from the germline V gene. The CDR3 region has the DNA TGTGCCAGCAGCGTGGGCAGGGTGCCCTATGGCTACACCTTC. Its translation is CASSVGRVPYGYTF.

This chain joins TRBV6-5 and TRBJ2-7; 9 positions match TRBD1. The CDR3 has 14 residues. Unmatched junction bases numbered 6, after V lost 6 bases and J lost 3 bases. The germline V gene has CDR1 MNHEY and CDR2 SVGAGI. The CDR3 region is CASSPGDRVYEQYF. The DNA for the CDR3 is TGTGCCAGCAGCCCTGGGGACAGGGTCTACGAGCAGTACTTC.

J is TRBJ1-5 and V is TRBV19, with 8 positions matching TRBD1. The V and J ends lost 1 base and 4 bases, in that order; junction bases with no gene match: 6. The CDR3 is made up of 16 amino acids. Germline values: CDR1 LNHDA, CDR2 SQIVND (reference sequence). The CDR3 loop is CASSIGGTGGNQPQHF. In DNA form, the CDR3 reads TGTGCCAGTAGTATAGGAGGTACAGGGGGAAATCAGCCCCAGCATTTT.

V usage is TRBV29-1 and J usage is TRBJ2-7; TRBD1 agrees at 8 bases. The V segment lost 6 bases and the J segment 4 bases; nucleotides outside the gene matches: 8. The CDR3 is made up of 13 amino acids. Germline V gene lookup returns CDR1 SQVTM and CDR2 ANQGSEA. In nucleotides, the CDR3 is TGCAGCGTCCCGGGAACAGGGGGGTACGAGCAGTACTTC. This codes for CSVPGTGGYEQYF.

The chain has TRBV27 and TRBJ2-7; the D is unclear. The CDR3 has 13 residues. Germline V gene sequence: CDR1 MNHEY, CDR2 SMNVEV (reference sequence). The ends were cut back, 2 bases at V and 5 bases at J, with 10 bases in the middle. This CDR3 is CASSLDTFNEQYF. CDR3 nucleotides: TGTGCCAGCAGTTTAGATACGTTCAACGAGCAGTACTTC.

The rearrangement links TRBV9 to TRBJ2-5; the D gene is possibly TRBD2 (6 bases). The V gene lost 0 bases and the J gene lost 4 bases, with 7 bases spanning the gap. CDR1 SGDLS and CDR2 YYNGEE come from the germline V gene. This CDR3 region has 13 residues. The chain's CDR3 is CASSVDSGETQYF. DNA for the CDR3: TGTGCCAGCAGCGTAGATAGCGGAGAGACCCAGTACTTC.

The chain is built from TRBV7-4 and TRBJ1-3; possibly TRBD1 for D (6 bases). Looked up from germline, CDR1 is SGHVT and CDR2 is SQSDAQ. The CDR3 covers 16 residues. Trimming removed 1 base from V and 0 bases from J, with 10 bases in between. CDR3 loop: CASSLEGHCSGNTIYF. DNA for the CDR3: TGTGCCAGCAGCTTAGAGGGACACTGCTCTGGAAACACCATATATTTT.

This clone was detected a few times. V usage is TRBV6-1 and J usage is TRBJ2-2; D possibly corresponds to TRBD2 (6 bases). CDR3 length equals 16 residues. The V end lost 0 bases, the J end lost 7 bases, and 15 bases lay between the germline ends. Germline V CDR1 and CDR2: MNHNS, SASEGT. The CDR3 reads CASSEAGRRAGGELFF. The CDR3 DNA reads as TGTGCCAGCAGTGAAGCGGGACGGCGAGCGGGCGGGGAGCTGTTTTTT.

The chain recombines TRBV9 with TRBJ2-3; D assignment may be TRBD1 or TRBD2 (5 bases each). V lost 4 bases to trimming and J lost 5 bases, with 14 bases between them. Germline V gene sequence: CDR1 SGDLS, CDR2 YYNGEE. This CDR3 has 14 residues. CDR3 residues: CASSPGAMGDTQYF. In DNA, the CDR3 is TGTGCCAGCAGCCCCGGGGCCATGGGAGATACGCAGTATTTT.

This CDR3 reads CASSGSPDSEAFF. Written as DNA, the CDR3 is TGTGCCAGCAGCGGTAGCCCAGATTCTGAAGCTTTCTTT. V usage is TRBV9 and J usage is TRBJ1-1; no reliable D call. Germline lookup yields CDR1 SGDLS and CDR2 YYNGEE. The CDR3 has 13 residues. Trimming stripped 3 bases from V and 6 bases from J, with 12 bases between. Looking up the rest from reference TRBV9 and TRBJ1-1 gives the full variable domain: DSGVTQTPKHLITATGQRVTLRCSPRSGDLSVYWYQQSLDQGLQFLIQYYNGEERAKGNILERFSAQQFPDLHSELNLSSLELGDSALYFCASSGSPDSEAFFGQGTRLTVV.

This clone came up once. The chain couples TRBV13 to TRBJ2-3; 11 nucleotides match TRBD2. Unmatched junction bases numbered 7, after V lost 5 bases and J lost 3 bases. CDR3 length equals 16 residues. CDR1 is PRHDT and CDR2 is FYEKMQ in the germline V gene (reference sequence). The CDR3 region is CASSPSGGIGTDTQYF. DNA for the CDR3: TGTGCCAGCAGCCCTAGCGGGGGGATCGGGACAGATACGCAGTATTTT.

The J gene is TRBJ2-7, the V gene TRBV30, with D tentatively TRBD1 (6 bases). CDR1 and CDR2 (germline): GTSNPN, SVGIG (reference sequence). The CDR3 sequence is 13 residues long. V lost 1 base to trimming and J lost 6 bases, with 13 bases between them. The CDR3 sequence: CAWSGGQRREQYF. The DNA for the CDR3 is TGTGCCTGGAGTGGCGGACAGCGACGCGAGCAGTACTTC.

The chain recombines TRBV30 with TRBJ2-4, with D uncertain. The germline V gene has CDR1 GTSNPN and CDR2 SVGIG (reference sequence). The V gene lost 3 bases and the J gene lost 4 bases, with 10 bases spanning the gap. The CDR3 is 13 residues long. Here the CDR3 reads CAWRGSGKNIQYF. The CDR3 DNA is TGTGCCTGGAGGGGGTCAGGTAAAAACATTCAGTACTTC.

This clone was seen a single time. The chain uses TRBV5-1 and TRBJ2-3; TRBD2 matches at 12 bases. The germline gives CDR1 SGHRS, CDR2 YFSETQ. J gave up 3 bases and V 0 bases, and 8 bases lay outside the gene matches. The CDR3 is 18 amino acids. CDR3 protein: CASSLAPSGGASTDTQYF. The CDR3 DNA sequence: TGCGCCAGCAGCTTGGCCCCTAGCGGGGGGGCCAGTACAGATACGCAGTATTTT.